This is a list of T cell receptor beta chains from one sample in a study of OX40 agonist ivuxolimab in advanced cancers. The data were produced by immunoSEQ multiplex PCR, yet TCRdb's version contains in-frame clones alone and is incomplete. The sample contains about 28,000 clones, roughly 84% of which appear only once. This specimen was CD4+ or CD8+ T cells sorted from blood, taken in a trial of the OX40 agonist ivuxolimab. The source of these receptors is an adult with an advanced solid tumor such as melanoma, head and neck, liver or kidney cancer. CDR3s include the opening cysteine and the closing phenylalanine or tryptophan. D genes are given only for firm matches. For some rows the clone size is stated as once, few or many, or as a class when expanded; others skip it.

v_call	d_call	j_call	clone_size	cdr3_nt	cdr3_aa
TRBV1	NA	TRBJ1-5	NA	TGCACCAGCTCCCATTACAGGGCCAGGAATCAGCCCCAGCATTTT	CTSSHYRARNQPQHF
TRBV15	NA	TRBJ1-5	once	TGTGCCACCAGCAGGGACACCCCAACCCAGCCCCAGCATTTT	CATSRDTPTQPQHF
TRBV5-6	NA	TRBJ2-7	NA	TGTGCCAGCAGCCTATCTAAGGAGCAGTACTTC	CASSLSKEQYF
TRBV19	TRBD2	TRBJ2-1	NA	TGTGCCAGTAGTTGGGGGACTAGCGGGGACAATGAGCAGTTCTTC	CASSWGTSGDNEQFF
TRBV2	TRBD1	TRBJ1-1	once	TGTGCCAGCAGGCCCCCGGGACAGGGCTACGAAGCTTTCTTT	CASRPPGQGYEAFF
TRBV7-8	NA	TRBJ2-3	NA	TGTGCCAGCAGCTTAGAGGTGGGCACAGATACGCAGTATTTT	CASSLEVGTDTQYF
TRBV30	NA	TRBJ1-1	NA	TGTGCCTGGACTCAAGTGGGGGGCACTGAAGCTTTCTTT	CAWTQVGGTEAFF
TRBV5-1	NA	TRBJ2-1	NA	TGCGCCAGCAGCTTGGCGTCCGGGGGTTCCTACAATGAGCAGTTCTTC	CASSLASGGSYNEQFF
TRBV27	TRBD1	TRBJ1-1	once	TGTGCCAGCAGTGCCCACAGGGGAATGAACACTGAAGCTTTCTTT	CASSAHRGMNTEAFF
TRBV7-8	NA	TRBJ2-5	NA	TGTGCCAGCAGCGGGACGGGTTTTGAGACCCAGTACTTC	CASSGTGFETQYF